This T cell receptor (beta chain) was observed in a study of blood T cell repertoires in COVID-19. TCRdb's copy holds only in-frame clones and misses some; the assay was immunoSEQ multiplex PCR. The profile shows roughly 170,000 clones, 82% of them singletons. Trimming pared 7 bases from V and 7 bases from J, leaving 14 bases between. CDR1 and CDR2 (germline): LGHNT, FRNRAP. The CDR3 covers 13 residues. Cohorts were based on clinical histories the participants reported. The chain combines TRBV12-5 with TRBJ1-5; tentatively, D is TRBD1 (5 bases). The material sequenced was PBMCs or T cells enriched from blood (not recorded which). The receptor's source is a man aged 60 to 69 who had recovered from COVID-19. This chain's CDR3 is CASALEGKQPQHF. CDR3 DNA sequence: TGTGCTAGTGCCCTGGAGGGGAAACAGCCCCAGCATTTT.